What follows describes a single TCR beta chain. The target antigen is unknown. This record comes from a study of shared clonotypes between healthy human individuals. Study details: The plates for each donor numbered three CD4 naive, three CD4 memory, two CD8 naive and one CD8 memory. General study points: Sharing of clonotypes among donors was expected to vary with sequencing depth. Among the subsets, naive ones generally showed larger estimated richness than memory ones.

Germline CDR1 is LNHDA and CDR2 is SQIVND (reference sequence). This CDR3 contains 15 residues. V was pared by 5 bases and J by 1 base, with 7 bases of the junction left unmatched. Profiling relied on immunoSEQ multiplex PCR, and the TCRdb table lists in-frame clones only, not all of them. The sample yields a few million clones, more than 85% seen once. Sequencing input: naive CD4+ T cells from PBMCs. The subset denotes: CD45RA+ positively selected. The chain links TRBV19 to TRBJ2-7; 8 bases match TRBD1. The TCR comes from a man aged 18 to 29 in good health. Some clones in this sample may be carry-over from other donors' samples. The CDR3 nucleotides read TGTGCCAGTAGTGTCAGGGGGCCCGGGTCCTACGAGCAGTACTTC. Encoded protein: CASSVRGPGSYEQYF.